These 21 T cell receptor beta chains were sequenced from one sample in a study of monozygotic twins with inflammatory bowel disease (dated by TCRdb to the late 2010s). To prepare the library, 5' RACE was applied. The instrument given in TCRdb is Illumina HiSeq 2500. Once TCRdb had reprocessed the reads, it stored one entry per CDR3 protein sequence and supplied no DNA. This sample's table has entries for about 140,000 distinct CDR3 sequences. Approximately 1.2% of the sample goes to the ten largest clones. Sequenced material: blood. The receptor set was obtained from a human donor with ulcerative colitis or Crohn's disease, or a healthy co-twin of an affected twin (not recorded which).

The chain carries TRBV7-6 and TRBJ2-3. The CDR3 sequence is 15 residues long. CDR1 SGHVS and CDR2 FNYEAQ come from the germline V gene. The CDR3 loop is CASSLDTAVWDTQYF. The whole variable domain, filled in from reference TRBV7-6 and TRBJ2-3, reads GAGVSQSPRYKVTKRGQDVALRCDPISGHVSLYWYRQALGQGPEFLTYFNYEAQQDKSGLPNDRFSAERPEGSISTLTIQRTEQRDSAMYRCASSLDTAVWDTQYFGPGTRLTVL.

CDR3: CSARDYRDSTPNSNQPQHF. The rearrangement joins TRBV20-1 to TRBJ1-5; the TCRdb call, TRBD1, lacks DNA for checking. Germline V gene sequence: CDR1 DFQATT, CDR2 SNEGSKA (reference sequence). The CDR3 runs 19 residues.

This chain connects TRBV5-6 to TRBJ2-1; TCRdb selects TRBD1, and the lack of DNA leaves this call unchecked. This CDR3 contains 18 residues. Looked up from germline, CDR1 is SGHDT and CDR2 is YYEEEE. This CDR3 is CASSLDRTRNLPYNEQFF.

The chain recombines TRBV7-6 with TRBJ1-3; as DNA is missing, the TRBD1 call by TCRdb cannot be tested. The CDR3 is 15 amino acids. From germline, CDR1 is SGHVS and CDR2 FNYEAQ. This CDR3 reads CASSSQGADGNTIYF.

The rearrangement links TRBV6-5 to TRBJ1-4; the TCRdb D gene call, TRBD1, has no DNA to confirm it. The CDR3 extends over 15 amino acids. Per germline, CDR1 MNHEY and CDR2 SVGAGI. CDR3 residues: CASSYQTGSNEKLFF.

This sequence joins TRBV19 and TRBJ1-1. The CDR3 length is 13 residues. CDR1 and CDR2 (germline): LNHDA, SQIVND (reference sequence). The CDR3 is CASSILTAPEAFF. Complete variable domain (other parts from reference TRBV19 and TRBJ1-1): DGGITQSPKYLFRKEGQNVTLSCEQNLNHDAMYWYRQDPGQGLRLIYYSQIVNDFQKGDIAEGYSVSREKKESFPLTVTSAQKNPTAFYLCASSILTAPEAFFGQGTRLTVV.

This chain joins TRBV3-1 and TRBJ1-6; checking the TCRdb D call of TRBD1 is not possible without DNA. There are 15 residues in the CDR3. Germline CDR1 and CDR2: LGHDT and YNNKEL (reference sequence). This CDR3 reads CASLQGGQGGSPLHF.

The gene calls are TRBV6-5 and TRBJ1-5. This CDR3 contains 13 residues. The germline CDR1 and CDR2 sequences are MNHEY and SVGAGI. The CDR3 spells CASSYSRERPQHF.

The V and J genes are TRBV7-2 and TRBJ2-5; TCRdb outputs TRBD2, but without DNA this stays unchecked. Germline CDR1 is SGHTA and CDR2 is FQGNSA. This CDR3 comprises 15 residues. CDR3: CASSLTRTSLETQYF.

The V gene is TRBV29-1, the J gene TRBJ1-1; TCRdb designates TRBD1, a call that cannot be tested without DNA. The germline gives CDR1 SQVTM, CDR2 ANQGSEA. There are 13 residues in the CDR3. CDR3 residues: CSVESRGGTEAFF.

The CDR3: CASSPRLANTQYF. V usage is TRBV7-2 and J usage is TRBJ2-3; the D gene TCRdb calls, TRBD2, cannot be checked with no DNA. The CDR3 is made up of 13 amino acids. Germline V lookup: CDR1 SGHTA, CDR2 FQGNSA.

This chain uses TRBV5-1 with TRBJ2-2; with no DNA, the TCRdb D assignment of TRBD1 cannot be verified. The CDR3 totals 13 residues. Germline loops: CDR1 SGHRS, CDR2 YFSETQ. The CDR3 spells CASRTGSTGELFF.

V is TRBV11-2 and J is TRBJ2-3; with no DNA, the TCRdb D assignment of TRBD2 cannot be verified. CDR3 size: 15 residues. Looked up from germline, CDR1 is SGHAT and CDR2 is FQNNGV. The CDR3 reads CASSLSGRALDTQYF.

This CDR3 reads CASSIRAPGDQPQHF. J is TRBJ1-5 and V is TRBV19. CDR1 LNHDA and CDR2 SQIVND come from the germline V gene (reference sequence). CDR3 length: 15 amino acids.

The chain has TRBV7-2 and TRBJ2-7; TCRdb names TRBD1, which stays unverified in the absence of DNA. Per the germline V gene, CDR1 is SGHTA and CDR2 is FQGNSA. The CDR3 length is 13 residues. CDR3 region: CASSFTGAYEQYF.

The V call is TRBV28, the J call TRBJ1-2; TCRdb's D gene call, TRBD1, goes unchecked for lack of DNA. This CDR3 has 13 amino acids. Looked up from germline, CDR1 is MDHEN and CDR2 is SYDVKM. The CDR3 region is CASTLTWNYGYTF.

The chain combines TRBV7-2 with TRBJ2-1. CDR1 is SGHTA, CDR2 FQGNSA, per germline. The CDR3 is 13 residues long. The CDR3 protein is CASSFAPYNEQFF.

This chain uses TRBV29-1 with TRBJ2-7; TCRdb proposes TRBD1, but this gene call is untestable without DNA. Germline CDR1 and CDR2: SQVTM and ANQGSEA. This CDR3 has 13 residues. CDR3 amino acids: CSVGTKFTYEQYF.

The V gene is TRBV5-6, the J gene TRBJ2-1; as DNA is missing, the TRBD2 call by TCRdb cannot be tested. The CDR3 consists of 14 residues. Germline CDR1 and CDR2: SGHDT and YYEEEE. The CDR3 sequence: CASILAGEDNEQFF. The variable domain in full, with the rest retrieved from reference TRBV5-6 and TRBJ2-1, is DAGVTQSPTHLIKTRGQQVTLRCSPKSGHDTVSWYQQALGQGPQFIFQYYEEEERQRGNFPDRFSGHQFPNYSSELNVNALLLGDSALYLCASILAGEDNEQFFGPGTRLTVL.

The chain joins TRBV20-1 to TRBJ1-1; TCRdb proposes TRBD1, but this gene call is untestable without DNA. The CDR3 runs 13 residues. Germline V lookup: CDR1 DFQATT, CDR2 SNEGSKA (reference sequence). The CDR3: CSAREGWGNEAFF.

This chain links TRBV7-2 with TRBJ2-7. CDR3 length: 13 amino acids. The germline V gene has CDR1 SGHTA and CDR2 FQGNSA. CDR3 sequence: CASSLSTSYEQYF.